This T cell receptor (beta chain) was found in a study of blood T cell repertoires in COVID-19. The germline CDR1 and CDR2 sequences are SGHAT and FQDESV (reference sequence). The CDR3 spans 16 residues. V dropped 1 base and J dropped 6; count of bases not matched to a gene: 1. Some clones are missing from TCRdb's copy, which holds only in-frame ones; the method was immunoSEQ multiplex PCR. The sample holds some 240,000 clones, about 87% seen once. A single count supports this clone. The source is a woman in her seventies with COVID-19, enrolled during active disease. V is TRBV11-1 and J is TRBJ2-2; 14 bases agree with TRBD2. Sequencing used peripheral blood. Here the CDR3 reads CASSLGLAGGAGELFF. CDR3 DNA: TGTGCCAGCAGCTTAGGACTAGCGGGAGGGGCCGGGGAGCTGTTTTTT.